The 5 T cell receptor beta chains below all came from one sample that was sequenced in a study of T-cell reconstitution after alpha-beta-depleted transplantation in children. Unique molecular identifiers were used in preparing the TCRbeta library. One entry per CDR3 protein results from TCRdb running MiXCR on the PCR reads. The profile shows about 200,000 distinct CDR3 sequences, 6.3% of them singletons. Sample: PBMCs, taken before TCRalphabeta/CD19-depleted stem cell transplant. The receptors stem from a girl under three years old with combined immunodeficiency, due to receive a stem cell transplant.

This clonotype appeared many times. The rearrangement uses TRBV20-1 and TRBJ2-3, with D perhaps being TRBD1 or TRBD2 (7 bases each). Trimming left V 3 bases short and J 5 bases short, with 18 bases between. CDR3 length: 15 amino acids. Looked up from germline, CDR1 is DFQATT and CDR2 is SNEGSKA (reference sequence). Written as DNA, the CDR3 is TGCAGTGCTAGTCGGGGGGACAGCTTAATAGATACGCAGTATTTT. It yields the protein CSASRGDSLIDTQYF.

This clonotype has a count of ten or more. The V and J genes are TRBV24-1 and TRBJ1-2, with D tentatively TRBD1 (6 bases). This CDR3 comprises 14 residues. Germline V gene lookup returns CDR1 KGHDR and CDR2 SFDVKD. The ends were cut back, 3 bases at V and 4 bases at J, with 11 bases in the middle. CDR3: CATSDATGPYGYTF. DNA of the CDR3: TGTGCCACCAGTGATGCGACAGGCCCCTATGGCTACACCTTC.

The table lists this clonotype with many counts. The rearrangement joins TRBV25-1 to TRBJ2-7; TRBD1 aligns across 9 bases. The CDR3 consists of 14 residues. Germline loops: CDR1 MGHDK, CDR2 SYGVNS. V trimming: 4 bases; J trimming: 2 bases; junction bases outside the gene matches: 3. The CDR3 DNA reads TGTGCCAGCAGTGCCGGGACAGGGCCCTACGAGCAGTACTTC. Its protein product is CASSAGTGPYEQYF.

Regarding this clonotype: This may arise from a read error, as a much more abundant clone is one base away. A read error is likely, as this CDR3 ends without the conserved phenylalanine or tryptophan. The J gene is TRBJ2-5, the V gene TRBV29-1; D gene ambiguous. This CDR3 is 10 amino acids long. V gave up 3 bases and J gave up 4 bases, with 3 bases separating them. Germline V gene sequence: CDR1 SQVTM, CDR2 ANQGSEA. CDR3: CSVEIETQYV. Written as DNA, the CDR3 is TGCAGCGTTGAGATAGAGACCCAGTACGTC.

The V call is TRBV12-3 or TRBV12-4, the J call TRBJ1-6; TRBD1 aligns across 8 bases. Trimming removed 1 base from V and 8 bases from J; junction bases left unmatched: 1. The CDR3 has 14 residues. For the CDR3, the DNA is TGTGCCAGCAGTTTAGGGACAGGGTATTCACCCCTCCACTTT. It specifies CASSLGTGYSPLHF.